This TCR beta chain was retrieved from a study of T cell responses to AZD1222 COVID-19 vaccine. Study context: The analysis combined second doses at about 4 or about 12 weeks.

General study findings and limits: Of the AZD1222 recipients, only 5 to 7 were seropositive at baseline. Among spike-specific TCRs, nearly half reportedly target unmutated variant regions. Mapped onto spike, vaccine-associated CD4 TCRs spanned it and were dominant at 160-218 and 743-854.

The CDR3 runs to 12 residues. With V trimmed by 7 bases and J by 0 bases, 2 bases remained unmatched. Germline-derived CDR1 and CDR2 are SQVTM and ANQGSEA. Note on this clone: No antigen is known for it.

Clones were read by immunoSEQ multiplex PCR, and TCRdb kept only the in-frame ones, dropping some. This sample has around 170,000 clones; approximately 91% occur once, and the top ten carry over 0.75%. The sample here was peripheral blood, taken on day 0 of AZD1222 vaccination. The V gene is TRBV29-1, the J gene TRBJ1-1, with 7 bases lining up with TRBD1. The sequence was collected from an adult in good health. CDR3 region: CSAGGMNTEAFF. DNA for the CDR3: TGCAGCGCAGGGGGAATGAACACTGAAGCTTTCTTT.